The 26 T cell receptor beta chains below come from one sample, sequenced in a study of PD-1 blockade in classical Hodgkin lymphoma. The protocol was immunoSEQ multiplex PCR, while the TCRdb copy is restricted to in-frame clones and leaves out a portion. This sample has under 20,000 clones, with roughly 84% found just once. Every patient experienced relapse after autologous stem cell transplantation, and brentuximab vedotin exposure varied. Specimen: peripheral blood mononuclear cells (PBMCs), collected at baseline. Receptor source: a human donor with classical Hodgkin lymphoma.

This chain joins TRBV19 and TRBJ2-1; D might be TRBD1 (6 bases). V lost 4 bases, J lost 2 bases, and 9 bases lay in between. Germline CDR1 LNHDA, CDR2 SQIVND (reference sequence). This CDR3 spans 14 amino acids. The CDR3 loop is CASSTGETYNEQFF. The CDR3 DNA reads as TGTGCCAGTAGTACAGGGGAGACCTACAATGAGCAGTTCTTC.

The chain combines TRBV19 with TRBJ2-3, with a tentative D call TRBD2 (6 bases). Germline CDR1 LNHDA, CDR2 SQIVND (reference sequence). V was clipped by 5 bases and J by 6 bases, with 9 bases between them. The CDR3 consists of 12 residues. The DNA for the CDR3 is TGTGCCAGTAGTGTCCGGGGGGATACGCAGTATTTT. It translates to CASSVRGDTQYF.

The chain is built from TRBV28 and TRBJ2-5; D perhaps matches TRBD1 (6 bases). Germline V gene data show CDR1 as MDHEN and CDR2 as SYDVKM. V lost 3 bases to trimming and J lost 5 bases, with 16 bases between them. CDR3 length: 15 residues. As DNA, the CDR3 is TGTGCCAGCAGTTTGGTGGGCAGGGGCGGGGAGACCCAGTACTTC. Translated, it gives CASSLVGRGGETQYF.

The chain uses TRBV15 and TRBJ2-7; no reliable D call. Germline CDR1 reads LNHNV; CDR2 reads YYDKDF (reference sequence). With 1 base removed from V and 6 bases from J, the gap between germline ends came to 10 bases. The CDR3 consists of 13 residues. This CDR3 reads CATSRVLGREQYF. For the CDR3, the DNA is TGTGCCACCAGCAGAGTTTTAGGTCGCGAGCAGTACTTC.

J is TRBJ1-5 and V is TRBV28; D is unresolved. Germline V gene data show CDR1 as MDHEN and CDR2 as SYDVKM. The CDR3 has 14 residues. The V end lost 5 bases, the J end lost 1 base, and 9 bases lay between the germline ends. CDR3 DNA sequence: TGTGCCAGCAGTCCGGCCGCGAGCAATCAGCCCCAGCATTTT. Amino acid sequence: CASSPAASNQPQHF.

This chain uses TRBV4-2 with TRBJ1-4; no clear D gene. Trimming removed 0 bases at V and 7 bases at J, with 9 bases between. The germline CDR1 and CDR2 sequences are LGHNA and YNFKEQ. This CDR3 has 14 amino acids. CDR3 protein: CASSQDKHPEKLFF. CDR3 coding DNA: TGTGCCAGCAGCCAAGATAAGCATCCTGAAAAACTGTTTTTT.

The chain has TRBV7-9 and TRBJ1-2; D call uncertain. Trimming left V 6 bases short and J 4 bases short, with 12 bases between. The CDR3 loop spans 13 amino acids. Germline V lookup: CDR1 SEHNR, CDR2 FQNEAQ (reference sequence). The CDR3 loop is CASSSEVVYGYTF. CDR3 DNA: TGTGCCAGCAGTTCCGAGGTCGTCTATGGCTACACCTTC.

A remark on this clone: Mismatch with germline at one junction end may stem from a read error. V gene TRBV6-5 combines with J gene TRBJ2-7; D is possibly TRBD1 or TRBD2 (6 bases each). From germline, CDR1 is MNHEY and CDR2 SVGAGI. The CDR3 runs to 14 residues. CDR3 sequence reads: CASSYEGGSCEQYF. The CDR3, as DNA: TGTGCCAGCAGTTACGAAGGGGGGTCCTGCGAGCAGTACTTC.

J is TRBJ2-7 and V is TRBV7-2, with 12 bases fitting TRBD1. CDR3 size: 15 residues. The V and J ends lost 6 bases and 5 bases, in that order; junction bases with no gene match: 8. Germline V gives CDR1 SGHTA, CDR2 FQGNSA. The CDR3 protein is CASRAPGQGANEQYF. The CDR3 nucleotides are TGTGCCAGCAGAGCACCGGGACAGGGGGCGAACGAGCAGTACTTC.

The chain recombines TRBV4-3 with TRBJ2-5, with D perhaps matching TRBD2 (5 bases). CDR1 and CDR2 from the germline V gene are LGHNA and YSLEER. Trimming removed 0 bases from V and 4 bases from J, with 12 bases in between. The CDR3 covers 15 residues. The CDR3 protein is CASSQDAREGETQYF. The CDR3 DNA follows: TGCGCCAGCAGCCAAGATGCGAGAGAGGGAGAGACCCAGTACTTC.

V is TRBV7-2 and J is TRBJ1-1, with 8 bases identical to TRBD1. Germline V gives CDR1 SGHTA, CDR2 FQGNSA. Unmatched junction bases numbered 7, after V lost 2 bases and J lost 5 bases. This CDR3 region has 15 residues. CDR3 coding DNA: TGTGCCAGCAGCTTATTTGGACAGGGAGGAACTGAAGCTTTCTTT. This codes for CASSLFGQGGTEAFF.

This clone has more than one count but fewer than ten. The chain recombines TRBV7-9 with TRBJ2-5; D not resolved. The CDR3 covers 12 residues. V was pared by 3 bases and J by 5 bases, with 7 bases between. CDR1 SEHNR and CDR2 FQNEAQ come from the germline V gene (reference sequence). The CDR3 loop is CASSFLTETQYF. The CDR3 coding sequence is TGTGCCAGCAGCTTTCTTACGGAGACCCAGTACTTC.

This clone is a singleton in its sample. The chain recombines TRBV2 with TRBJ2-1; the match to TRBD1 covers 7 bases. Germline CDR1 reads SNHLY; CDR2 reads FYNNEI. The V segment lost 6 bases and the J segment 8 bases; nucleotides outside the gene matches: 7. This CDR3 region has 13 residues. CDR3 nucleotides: TGTGCCAGCAGATGGACAGGAAGGGATGAGCAGTTCTTC. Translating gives CASRWTGRDEQFF.

In DNA form, the CDR3 reads TGTGCCAGTAAGGATCTGGGACACTGGGAGGGTGAGCAGTTCTTC. Its translation: CASKDLGHWEGEQFF. The chain couples TRBV19 to TRBJ2-1, with a weak D call TRBD2 (7 bases). V was clipped by 7 bases and J by 9 bases, with 22 bases between them. The CDR3 is 15 residues long. Per germline, CDR1 LNHDA and CDR2 SQIVND (reference sequence).

The CDR3 nucleotides read TGCGCCAGCAGCGCGACTAGCGGGCAAGAGACCCAGTACTTC. This encodes CASSATSGQETQYF. The chain employs TRBV4-1 and TRBJ2-5; 10 nucleotides align to TRBD2. The germline gives CDR1 MGHRA, CDR2 YSYEKL. The CDR3 spans 14 residues. V shed 5 bases, J shed 2 bases, and the junction held 2 bases outside the gene matches.

The CDR3 nucleotides read TGTGCCAGCAGTGAGGTATTGGGTTCACCCCTCCACTTT. Translation: CASSEVLGSPLHF. The chain combines TRBV6-5 with TRBJ1-6; D is uncertain. CDR1 is MNHEY and CDR2 is SVGAGI in the germline V gene. V dropped 5 bases and J dropped 9 bases, with 11 bases sitting between them. The CDR3 runs to 13 residues.

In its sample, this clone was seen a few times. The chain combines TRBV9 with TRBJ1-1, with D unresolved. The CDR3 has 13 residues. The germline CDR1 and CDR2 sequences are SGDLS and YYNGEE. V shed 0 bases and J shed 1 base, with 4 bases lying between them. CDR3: CASSVAWNTEAFF. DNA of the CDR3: TGTGCCAGCAGCGTAGCGTGGAACACTGAAGCTTTCTTT.

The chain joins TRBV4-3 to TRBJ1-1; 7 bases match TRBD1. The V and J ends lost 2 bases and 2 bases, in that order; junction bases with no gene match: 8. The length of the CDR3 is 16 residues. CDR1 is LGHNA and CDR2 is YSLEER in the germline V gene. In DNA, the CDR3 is TGCGCCAGCAGCCAATACCTCGGGACAGTTAACACTGAAGCTTTCTTT. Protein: CASSQYLGTVNTEAFF.

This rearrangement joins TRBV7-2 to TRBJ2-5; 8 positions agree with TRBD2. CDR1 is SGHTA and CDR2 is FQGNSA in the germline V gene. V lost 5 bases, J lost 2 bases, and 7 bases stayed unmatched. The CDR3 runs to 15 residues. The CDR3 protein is CASSPWTSLQETQYF. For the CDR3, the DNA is TGTGCCAGCAGCCCCTGGACTAGCCTACAAGAGACCCAGTACTTC.

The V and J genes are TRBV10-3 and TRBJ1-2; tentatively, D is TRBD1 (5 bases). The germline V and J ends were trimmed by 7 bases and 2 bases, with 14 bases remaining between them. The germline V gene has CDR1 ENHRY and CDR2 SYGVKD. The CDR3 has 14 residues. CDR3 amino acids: CAINPGGSNYGYTF. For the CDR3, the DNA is TGTGCCATCAACCCCGGGGGGTCCAACTATGGCTACACCTTC.

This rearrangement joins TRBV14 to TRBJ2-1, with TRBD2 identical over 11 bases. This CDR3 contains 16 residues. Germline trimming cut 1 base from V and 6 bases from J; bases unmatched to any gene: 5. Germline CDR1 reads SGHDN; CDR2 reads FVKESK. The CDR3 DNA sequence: TGTGCCAGCAGCCAAGCCGGGACTAGCGGAACCAATGAGCAGTTCTTC. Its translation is CASSQAGTSGTNEQFF.

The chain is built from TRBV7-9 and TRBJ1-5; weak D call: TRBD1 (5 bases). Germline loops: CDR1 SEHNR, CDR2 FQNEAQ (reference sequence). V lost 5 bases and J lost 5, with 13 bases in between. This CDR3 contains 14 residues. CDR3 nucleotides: TGTGCCAGCAGCCTTTCAGGGATCCATCAGCCCCAGCATTTT. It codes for CASSLSGIHQPQHF.

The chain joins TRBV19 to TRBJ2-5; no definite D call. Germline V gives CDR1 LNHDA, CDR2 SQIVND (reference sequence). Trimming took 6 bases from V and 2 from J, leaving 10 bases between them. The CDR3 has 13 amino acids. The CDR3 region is CASRTQQQETQYF. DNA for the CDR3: TGTGCCAGTAGGACCCAGCAGCAAGAGACCCAGTACTTC.

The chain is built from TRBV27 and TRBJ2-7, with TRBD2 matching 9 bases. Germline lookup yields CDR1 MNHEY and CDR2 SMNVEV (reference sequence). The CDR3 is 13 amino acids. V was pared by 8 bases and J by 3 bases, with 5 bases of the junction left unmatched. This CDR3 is CASRLSGGYEQYF. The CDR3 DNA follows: TGTGCCAGCCGTCTTAGCGGGGGCTACGAGCAGTACTTC.

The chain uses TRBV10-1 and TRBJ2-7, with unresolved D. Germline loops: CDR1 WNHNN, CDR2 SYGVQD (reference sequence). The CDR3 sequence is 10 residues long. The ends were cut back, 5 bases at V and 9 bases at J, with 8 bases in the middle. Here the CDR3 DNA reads TGCGCCAGCAGTAACGTGGGGCAGTACTTC. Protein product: CASSNVGQYF.

CDR3 sequence: CASAGDTQYF. The DNA of the CDR3 is TGTGCCAGCGCGGGGGATACGCAGTATTTT. This chain joins TRBV9 and TRBJ2-3; D perhaps matches TRBD2 (6 bases). This CDR3 spans 10 amino acids. V lost 7 bases to trimming and J lost 6 bases, with 6 bases between them. In germline, CDR1 is SGDLS, CDR2 YYNGEE.